These 20 T cell receptor beta chains were all obtained from the same sample, sequenced in a study of CD8 T cells in Susac syndrome. cDNA came from about 0.51 to 1 ug RNA primed by random hexamers. TCRdb passed the immunoSEQ multiplex PCR reads through MiXCR, listing each CDR3 protein once. The sample consists of some 160,000 distinct CDR3 sequences, approximately 95% of them appearing once. Sequenced: CD8+ T cells from PBMCs. The receptors derive from a human donor with multiple sclerosis.

The rearrangement links TRBV20-1 to TRBJ2-7, with 11 nucleotides matching TRBD1. V gave up 6 bases and J gave up 3 bases; unmatched junction bases: 7. Germline lookup yields CDR1 DFQATT and CDR2 SNEGSKA (reference sequence). The CDR3 is made up of 14 amino acids. The CDR3 spells CSAIRTGGLYEQYF. The CDR3 DNA is TGCAGTGCGATCCGGACAGGGGGCCTCTACGAGCAGTACTTC.

This clonotype has only a few counts. The rearrangement uses TRBV5-6 and TRBJ2-1, with no clear D. CDR3 length: 12 amino acids. Germline loops: CDR1 SGHDT, CDR2 YYEEEE. The V end was cut by 5 bases, the J end by 4 bases, with 7 bases between. In nucleotides, the CDR3 is TGTGCCAGCAGTCAAGAATACAATGAGCAGTTCTTC. Translated, it gives CASSQEYNEQFF.

V gene TRBV5-1 combines with J gene TRBJ1-2; D unresolved. The V end was cut by 4 bases, the J end by 4 bases, with 14 bases between. The V gene's germline CDR1 is SGHRS and CDR2 YFSETQ. This CDR3 comprises 14 residues. CDR3 sequence (DNA): TGCGCCAGCAGCCTTGCGTATTCTGTCTATGGCTACACCTTC. It codes for CASSLAYSVYGYTF.

The V and J genes are TRBV27 and TRBJ1-5, with D unresolved. Trimming left V 6 bases short and J 6 bases short, with 9 bases between. The length of the CDR3 is 12 residues. Per the germline V gene, CDR1 is MNHEY and CDR2 is SMNVEV (reference sequence). CDR3 sequence reads: CASSRGGQPQHF. CDR3 bases: TGTGCCAGCAGCCGAGGAGGTCAGCCCCAGCATTTT.

The chain is built from TRBV25-1 and TRBJ2-7; D uncertain. The CDR3 spans 15 residues. The germline V and J ends were trimmed by 2 bases and 0 bases, with 11 bases remaining between them. Germline loops: CDR1 MGHDK, CDR2 SYGVNS. The CDR3 nucleotides are TGTGCCAGCAGTGAAGGGCCCCCGATCTCCTACGAGCAGTACTTC. The encoded protein is CASSEGPPISYEQYF.

The genes are TRBV30 and TRBJ2-5; D unresolved. Trimming took 1 base from V and 0 from J, leaving 15 bases between them. The CDR3 covers 16 residues. Germline V gene data show CDR1 as GTSNPN and CDR2 as SVGIG (reference sequence). As DNA, the CDR3 is TGTGCCTGGAGTGAGTGGGTTGGCAGATACCAAGAGACCCAGTACTTC. Amino acid sequence: CAWSEWVGRYQETQYF. Using reference TRBV30 and TRBJ2-5 for the parts outside the CDR3, the full variable domain is SQTIHQWPATLVQPVGSPLSLECTVEGTSNPNLYWYRQAAGRGLQLLFYSVGIGQISSEVPQNLSASRPQDRQFILSSKKLLLSDSGFYLCAWSEWVGRYQETQYFGPGTRLLVL.

The chain has TRBV2 and TRBJ2-6; no reliable D call. Trimming removed 1 base from V and 0 bases from J, with 13 bases in between. Germline CDR1 reads SNHLY; CDR2 reads FYNNEI. The CDR3 loop spans 18 amino acids. The CDR3 spells CASSEVGTGYSGANVLTF. The CDR3 nucleotides read TGTGCCAGCAGTGAAGTGGGTACGGGCTACTCTGGGGCCAACGTCCTGACTTTC.

The rearrangement joins TRBV12-3 or TRBV12-4 to TRBJ2-7; 8 bases map to TRBD2. V lost 5 bases to trimming and J lost 6 bases; unmatched junction nucleotides: 12. This CDR3 comprises 15 residues. CDR3 sequence: CASSPIWRGVGEQYF. The CDR3 DNA reads as TGTGCCAGCAGTCCCATTTGGCGGGGGGTTGGCGAGCAGTACTTC.

This chain links TRBV9 with TRBJ2-3; possibly TRBD1 for D (6 bases). Germline V gene lookup returns CDR1 SGDLS and CDR2 YYNGEE. The V gene lost 0 bases and the J gene lost 4 bases, with 12 bases spanning the gap. This CDR3 has 15 amino acids. The CDR3 spells CASSVVGRGADTQYF. CDR3 sequence (DNA): TGTGCCAGCAGCGTAGTTGGCAGGGGAGCAGATACGCAGTATTTT.

This chain connects TRBV5-1 to TRBJ2-3; no reliable D call. From germline, CDR1 is SGHRS and CDR2 YFSETQ. V dropped 1 base and J dropped 1 base, with 13 bases sitting between them. This CDR3 comprises 16 residues. The CDR3 region has the DNA TGCGCCAGCAGCTTGAACGGGCAGGCTGGCACAGATACGCAGTATTTT. Translating gives CASSLNGQAGTDTQYF.

The chain links TRBV14 to TRBJ1-2; 8 nucleotides line up with TRBD1. With 0 bases clipped from V and 0 bases from J, the junction kept 12 bases outside the gene matches. The length of the CDR3 is 19 residues. In germline, CDR1 is SGHDN, CDR2 FVKESK. The CDR3 DNA sequence: TGTGCCAGCAGCCAAGAGCGGGGACAGGTCCATGTTTCTAACTATGGCTACACCTTC. The encoded protein is CASSQERGQVHVSNYGYTF.

The table lists this clonotype with a count of one. V gene TRBV4-2 combines with J gene TRBJ2-7, with TRBD2 as a possible D gene (5 bases). The germline gives CDR1 LGHNA, CDR2 YNFKEQ. CDR3 length: 17 amino acids. V lost 6 bases and J lost 7, with 28 bases in between. Here the CDR3 reads CASSPLIPWRSVSEQYF. The CDR3 region has the DNA TGTGCCAGCAGTCCCCTCATTCCTTGGAGGAGTGTGTCGGAGCAGTACTTC.

The genes are TRBV29-1 and TRBJ1-2; D gene ambiguous. The ends were cut back, 4 bases at V and 7 bases at J, with 16 bases in the middle. CDR3 length: 13 amino acids. Germline CDR1 and CDR2: SQVTM and ANQGSEA. The CDR3 DNA is TGCAGCGTTGTCAAACCCGGGTATGGTGGCTACACCTTC. This gives the protein CSVVKPGYGGYTF.

The chain carries TRBV9 and TRBJ2-3, with no clear D. There are 14 residues in the CDR3. Trimming removed 0 bases from V and 4 bases from J, with 9 bases in between. Germline CDR1 and CDR2: SGDLS and YYNGEE. This CDR3 reads CASSVEAWADTQYF. CDR3 DNA: TGTGCCAGCAGCGTAGAGGCCTGGGCAGATACGCAGTATTTT.

J is TRBJ1-2 and V is TRBV27, with 10 positions matching TRBD1. Unmatched junction bases numbered 7, after V lost 0 bases and J lost 6 bases. The CDR3 extends over 16 amino acids. Germline V gene lookup returns CDR1 MNHEY and CDR2 SMNVEV (reference sequence). CDR3 amino acids: CASSLSRTGGRHGYTF. The CDR3 DNA follows: TGTGCCAGCAGTTTATCCCGGACAGGGGGTAGGCATGGCTACACCTTC.

The chain uses TRBV29-1 and TRBJ1-1; D gene uncertain. CDR3 length equals 15 residues. Germline V lookup: CDR1 SQVTM, CDR2 ANQGSEA. V was cut by 1 base and J by 5 bases, with 17 bases left in between. The CDR3, as DNA: TGCAGCGTTGAAGGTCCGCCAACGGGAGGAACTGAAGCTTTCTTT. Encoded protein: CSVEGPPTGGTEAFF.

The V and J genes are TRBV7-9 and TRBJ1-2; D ambiguous. There are 14 residues in the CDR3. Trimming removed 1 base at V and 8 bases at J, with 14 bases between. Germline CDR1 is SEHNR and CDR2 is FQNEAQ (reference sequence). DNA for the CDR3: TGTGCCAGCAGCTTAGGTGGGGATCCGCGCGGCTACACCTTC. Protein sequence: CASSLGGDPRGYTF.

This chain connects TRBV27 to TRBJ2-5; D gene uncertain. CDR1 and CDR2 from the germline V gene are MNHEY and SMNVEV (reference sequence). The ends were cut back, 6 bases at V and 2 bases at J, with 13 bases in the middle. The CDR3 is 14 amino acids. The DNA of the CDR3 is TGTGCCAGCAGGGAACAGTATCCACAAGAGACCCAGTACTTC. As protein: CASREQYPQETQYF.

The chain joins TRBV9 to TRBJ2-1; D not certain. CDR1 is SGDLS and CDR2 is YYNGEE in the germline V gene. V was shortened by 2 bases and J by 3 bases, with 12 bases between the two germline ends. The CDR3 has 15 residues. CDR3 in amino acids: CASSVGPYHYNEQFF. The CDR3 DNA reads as TGTGCCAGCAGCGTCGGTCCCTACCACTACAATGAGCAGTTCTTC. Drawing the rest from reference TRBV9 and TRBJ2-1, the complete variable domain is DSGVTQTPKHLITATGQRVTLRCSPRSGDLSVYWYQQSLDQGLQFLIQYYNGEERAKGNILERFSAQQFPDLHSELNLSSLELGDSALYFCASSVGPYHYNEQFFGPGTRLTVL.

The CDR3 nucleotides read TGTGCCAGCAGCGGTAGCGGGGGAGCAACAGATACGCAGTATTTT. Amino acids: CASSGSGGATDTQYF. The chain couples TRBV5-4 to TRBJ2-3; 9 nucleotides agree with TRBD2. CDR1 and CDR2 from the germline V gene are SGHNT and YYREEE (reference sequence). The ends lost 4 bases at V and 3 bases at J; junction bases unmatched: 6. The CDR3 contains 15 residues.